This TCR beta chain was identified during a study of blood T cell repertoires in COVID-19. The table lists this clone with a few counts. J gave up 0 bases and V 4 bases, and 3 bases lay outside the gene matches. This CDR3 has 14 residues. The germline V gene has CDR1 MNHEY and CDR2 SMNVEV (reference sequence). Assignments of participants to cohorts depended upon their own reported clinical history. Some clones are missing from TCRdb's copy, which holds only in-frame ones; the method was immunoSEQ multiplex PCR. This table has roughly 400,000 clones, around nine tenths appearing once. The chain links TRBV27 to TRBJ2-7; 7 bases agree with TRBD2. This TCR derives from a woman aged 30 to 39 who had recovered from COVID-19. The sequenced sample was PBMCs or T cells enriched from blood (not recorded which). This chain's CDR3 is CASSSRGVSYEQYF. Written as DNA, the CDR3 is TGTGCCAGCAGTTCCCGGGGGGTCTCCTACGAGCAGTACTTC.